This T cell receptor beta chain was sequenced in a study of CD8+ T cells in alopecia areata. General study points: Within the top 100, expanded CD8+ clones significantly decreased with tofacitinib, as did scalp clonality. It was less clear whether patients shared TCRs than it was in mice, possibly because of HLA. On tofacitinib, scalp and blood still held many of the expanded lesional clones.

The CDR3 is made up of 12 amino acids. Germline values: CDR1 MGHDK, CDR2 SYGVNS. Trimming left V 6 bases short and J 5 bases short, with 11 bases between. Treatment defined: oral pan-JAK inhibitor, 5-10 mg twice daily. Following RNA extraction, reverse transcription yielded cDNA that acted as the sequencing template. Some clones are missing from TCRdb's copy, which holds only in-frame ones; the method was immunoSEQ multiplex PCR. The table records 200,000 or so clones, 43% of them present only once. This clone showed up just a few times. Its antigen remains unidentified. The specimen was CD4+ T cells sorted from blood, collected between weeks 36 and 40, from a patient treated with tofacitinib. This TCR came from a human donor with alopecia areata. The chain recombines TRBV25-1 with TRBJ2-7; D unresolved. The CDR3 sequence is CASSPRKNEQYF. CDR3 in DNA: TGTGCCAGCAGCCCGAGGAAAAACGAGCAGTACTTC.